The 17 T cell receptor beta chains given below trace back to one sample, sequenced in a study of metastatic and nonmetastatic thyroid tumors. There were no patients who had received any treatment before thyroid surgery. TCRdb reanalyzed the PCR reads with MiXCR. The sample shows about 17,000 clones, roughly 24% of them seen only once. What was sequenced was tumor tissue. The receptor source for this set is a female donor with papillary thyroid cancer or a benign thyroid nodule (not recorded which). Some clones in this sample may be carry-over from other donors' samples.

This clone was observed many times. The rearrangement joins TRBV20-1 to TRBJ2-7; the match to TRBD2 covers 14 bases. CDR1 is DFQATT and CDR2 is SNEGSKA in the germline V gene (reference sequence). Trimming cost V 3 bases and J 4 bases; bases outside gene matches: 8. The CDR3 is 16 amino acids. CDR3 amino acids: CSASITGTSGSYEQYF. As DNA, the CDR3 is TGCAGTGCTAGCATAACCGGGACTAGCGGGAGTTACGAGCAGTACTTC.

This clone rates as medium-sized. This chain connects TRBV30 to TRBJ1-6; weak D call: TRBD1 (5 bases). Trimming pared 4 bases from V and 6 bases from J, leaving 10 bases between. CDR1 is GTSNPN and CDR2 is SVGIG in the germline V gene (reference sequence). There are 13 residues in the CDR3. CDR3 protein: CAWIGGGNSPLHF. CDR3 bases: TGTGCCTGGATCGGGGGGGGTAATTCACCCCTCCACTTT.

This clone came up once. This rearrangement joins TRBV30 to TRBJ1-2; D remains ambiguous. V dropped 0 bases and J dropped 2 bases, with 1 base sitting between them. The CDR3 runs 11 residues. The germline V gene has CDR1 GTSNPN and CDR2 SVGIG (reference sequence). CDR3 sequence reads: CAWSVNYGYTF. In DNA, the CDR3 is TGTGCCTGGAGTGTGAACTATGGCTACACCTTC.

This clone has ten or more counts. This chain uses TRBV6-1 with TRBJ2-5; either TRBD1 or TRBD2 may fit D (5 bases each). Germline CDR1 and CDR2: MNHNS and SASEGT. The V end was cut by 4 bases, the J end by 5 bases, with 20 bases between. This CDR3 is built from 16 residues. The CDR3 loop is CASSGTQGARWETQYF. CDR3 DNA: TGTGCCAGCAGTGGGACCCAGGGAGCTCGTTGGGAGACCCAGTACTTC.

This clone was recorded a few times. This chain links TRBV5-1 with TRBJ2-1; 9 bases map to TRBD1. Unmatched junction bases numbered 8, after V lost 0 bases and J lost 7 bases. Germline V gene data show CDR1 as SGHRS and CDR2 as YFSETQ. This CDR3 spans 16 amino acids. The CDR3: CASSLEQGARSNEQFF. The CDR3 nucleotides are TGCGCCAGCAGCTTGGAACAGGGGGCTAGGTCGAATGAGCAGTTCTTC. The variable domain in full, completed from reference TRBV5-1 and TRBJ2-1, reads KAGVTQTPRYLIKTRGQQVTLSCSPISGHRSVSWYQQTPGQGLQFLFEYFSETQRNKGNFPGRFSGRQFSNSRSEMNVSTLELGDSALYLCASSLEQGARSNEQFFGPGTRLTVL.

With respect to this clone: Other nucleotide sequences in the sample specify the same CDR3. The chain joins TRBV7-9 to TRBJ2-3; D unclear. CDR3 length: 14 amino acids. Per the germline V gene, CDR1 is SEHNR and CDR2 is FQNEAQ (reference sequence). V lost 5 bases, J lost 5 bases, and 14 bases lay in between. The CDR3 sequence is CASSPCEVQDTQYF. CDR3 coding DNA: TGTGCCAGCAGCCCATGTGAGGTCCAAGATACGCAGTATTTT. Using reference TRBV7-9 and TRBJ2-3 for the parts outside the CDR3, the full variable domain is DTGVSQNPRHKITKRGQNVTFRCDPISEHNRLYWYRQTLGQGPEFLTYFQNEAQLEKSRLLSDRFSAERPKGSFSTLEIQRTEQGDSAMYLCASSPCEVQDTQYFGPGTRLTVL.

This clone was seen a handful of times. The chain employs TRBV6-6 and TRBJ2-1; 11 positions agree with TRBD2. The CDR3 runs 14 residues. Per the germline V gene, CDR1 is MNHNY and CDR2 is SVGAGI (reference sequence). Trimming at V came to 2 bases and at J to 7 bases, leaving 1 base not matched to a gene. Here the CDR3 reads CASSYPSGGNEQFF. CDR3 coding DNA: TGTGCCAGCAGTTACCCTAGCGGGGGGAATGAGCAGTTCTTC.

V is TRBV18 and J is TRBJ1-1; 11 bases match TRBD1. The J segment lost 5 bases and the V segment lost 6 bases, leaving 5 bases of the junction unmatched. Per the germline V gene, CDR1 is KGHSH and CDR2 is LQKENI. The CDR3 contains 14 residues. The CDR3 coding sequence is TGTGCCAGCTCCCTGGGACAGGGGGAGACTGAAGCTTTCTTT. Its protein is CASSLGQGETEAFF.

Ten or more counts support this clone. The chain uses TRBV20-1 and TRBJ2-7; D could derive from TRBD1 or TRBD2 (5 bases each). The germline V gene encodes CDR1 DFQATT and CDR2 SNEGSKA (reference sequence). Between the trimmed V and J ends, which lost 6 bases and 0 bases, there was a span of 15 bases. This CDR3 has 14 residues. The CDR3 nucleotides read TGCAGTGCCTCACCCGGGGCCAGCTCCTACGAGCAGTACTTC. This sequence encodes CSASPGASSYEQYF.

The V and J genes are TRBV11-2 and TRBJ2-7; 13 nucleotides line up with TRBD2. V gave up 5 bases and J gave up 0 bases; unmatched junction bases: 4. From germline, CDR1 is SGHAT and CDR2 FQNNGV. This CDR3 has 16 residues. The DNA of the CDR3 is TGTGCCAGCAGCCGATGGACTAGCGGGAGCTCCTACGAGCAGTACTTC. Protein: CASSRWTSGSSYEQYF.

This chain uses TRBV7-8 with TRBJ1-1; a possible D gene is TRBD1 (5 bases). The germline V gene has CDR1 SGHVS and CDR2 FQNEAQ. V gave up 1 base and J gave up 2 bases, with 11 bases separating them. This CDR3 spans 15 amino acids. For the CDR3, the DNA is TGTGCCAGCAGCTTAGGTTCGGGGGGAAACACTGAAGCTTTCTTT. Translation: CASSLGSGGNTEAFF.

This clone was recorded a few times. The rearrangement links TRBV19 to TRBJ2-7, with D unclear. The V gene's germline CDR1 is LNHDA and CDR2 SQIVND (reference sequence). This CDR3 comprises 13 residues. Trimming shortened V by 4 bases and J by 6 bases, and 13 bases separated the two germline ends. The CDR3 here is CASSNLPFSEQYF. The CDR3 nucleotides are TGTGCCAGTAGTAATTTGCCTTTTAGCGAGCAGTACTTC. Full variable domain (remainder filled in from reference TRBV19 and TRBJ2-7): DGGITQSPKYLFRKEGQNVTLSCEQNLNHDAMYWYRQDPGQGLRLIYYSQIVNDFQKGDIAEGYSVSREKKESFPLTVTSAQKNPTAFYLCASSNLPFSEQYFGPGTRLTVT.

This chain joins TRBV12-3 or TRBV12-4 and TRBJ1-4; D gene uncertain. The CDR3 extends over 14 amino acids. Trimming stripped 0 bases from V and 5 bases from J, with 7 bases between. CDR3 DNA sequence: TGTGCCAGCAGTTTAGCACAGATAAATGAAAAACTGTTTTTT. Translating it yields CASSLAQINEKLFF.

The sample holds many counts of this clone. The V gene is TRBV11-3, the J gene TRBJ2-2, with no clear D. Trimming left V 5 bases short and J 5 bases short, with 12 bases between. Germline assignment: CDR1 SGHNT and CDR2 YENEEA. This CDR3 has 14 amino acids. In DNA, the CDR3 is TGTGCCAGCAGCCCTAAATGGCGTACCGGGGAGCTGTTTTTT. This gives the protein CASSPKWRTGELFF.

This clone was observed many times. The rearrangement joins TRBV18 to TRBJ2-1; tentatively, D is TRBD2 (6 bases). Looked up from germline, CDR1 is KGHSH and CDR2 is LQKENI. The V gene lost 1 base and the J gene lost 6 bases, with 19 bases spanning the gap. This CDR3 is 17 amino acids long. The CDR3 protein is CASSPRGGSGVPNEQFF. The CDR3 DNA reads as TGTGCCAGCTCACCACGGGGTGGGTCGGGGGTACCCAATGAGCAGTTCTTC. Based on the CDR3 plus reference TRBV18 and TRBJ2-1, the full variable domain is NAGVMQNPRHLVRRRGQEARLRCSPMKGHSHVYWYRQLPEEGLKFMVYLQKENIIDESGMPKERFSAEFPKEGPSILRIQQVVRGDSAAYFCASSPRGGSGVPNEQFFGPGTRLTVL.

This clone was counted at least ten times. The chain carries TRBV2 and TRBJ1-4; D is ambiguous. The V and J ends lost 4 bases and 2 bases respectively, with 11 bases between them. Germline CDR1 and CDR2: SNHLY and FYNNEI. The length of the CDR3 is 15 residues. CDR3: CASSASRSTNEKLFF. CDR3 coding DNA: TGTGCCAGCAGTGCATCGAGAAGCACTAATGAAAAACTGTTTTTT.

The gene calls are TRBV12-3 or TRBV12-4 and TRBJ1-1, with D possibly being TRBD1 (5 bases). The CDR3 is 13 amino acids. Deletions cut 5 bases from V and 0 bases from J, with 7 bases between. The CDR3 DNA is TGTGCCAGCAGTCAGACAGTGAACACTGAAGCTTTCTTT. As protein: CASSQTVNTEAFF.